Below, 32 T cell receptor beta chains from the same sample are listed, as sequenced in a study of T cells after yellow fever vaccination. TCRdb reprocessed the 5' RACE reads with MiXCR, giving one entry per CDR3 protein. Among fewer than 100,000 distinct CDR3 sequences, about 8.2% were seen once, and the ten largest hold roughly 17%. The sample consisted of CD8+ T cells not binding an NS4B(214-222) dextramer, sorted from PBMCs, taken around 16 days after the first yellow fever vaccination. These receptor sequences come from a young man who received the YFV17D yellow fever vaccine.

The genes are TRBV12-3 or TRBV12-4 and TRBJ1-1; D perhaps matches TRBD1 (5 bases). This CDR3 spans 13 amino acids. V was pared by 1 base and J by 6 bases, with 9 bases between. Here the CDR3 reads CASSLVTGAEAFF. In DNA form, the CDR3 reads TGTGCCAGCAGTTTAGTTACGGGGGCTGAAGCTTTCTTT.

CDR3 sequence reads: CASSSHGTPASWNSPLHF. CDR3 coding DNA: TGTGCCAGCAGTTCGCACGGGACTCCAGCTTCGTGGAATTCACCCCTCCACTTT. V and J are TRBV27 and TRBJ1-6; TRBD1 is a possible D gene (5 bases). The CDR3 is 18 residues long. V dropped 4 bases and J dropped 7 bases, with 23 bases sitting between them. Per the germline V gene, CDR1 is MNHEY and CDR2 is SMNVEV (reference sequence).

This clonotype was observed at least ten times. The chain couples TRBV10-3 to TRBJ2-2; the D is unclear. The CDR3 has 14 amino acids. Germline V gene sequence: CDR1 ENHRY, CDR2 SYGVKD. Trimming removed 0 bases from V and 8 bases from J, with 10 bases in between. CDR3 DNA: TGTGCCATCAGTGAGTCGAAGAGCTGGGGGGAGCTGTTTTTT. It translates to CAISESKSWGELFF.

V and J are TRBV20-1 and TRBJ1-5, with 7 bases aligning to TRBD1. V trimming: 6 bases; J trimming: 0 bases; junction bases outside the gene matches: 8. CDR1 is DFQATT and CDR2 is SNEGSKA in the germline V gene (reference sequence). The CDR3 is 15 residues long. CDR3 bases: TGCAGTGCAACAGGGGAGCGTATTAGCAATCAGCCCCAGCATTTT. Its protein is CSATGERISNQPQHF.

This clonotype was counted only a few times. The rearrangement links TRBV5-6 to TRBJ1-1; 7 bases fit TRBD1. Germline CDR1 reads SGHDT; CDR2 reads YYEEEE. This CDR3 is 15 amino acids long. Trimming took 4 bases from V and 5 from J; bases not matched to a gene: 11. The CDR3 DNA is TGTGCCAGCAGCGGGGAACAGGGGTGGGTGACTGAAGCTTTCTTT. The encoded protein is CASSGEQGWVTEAFF.

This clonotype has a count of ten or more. The DNA of the CDR3 is TGTGCCAGCAAGGAGGGGCATGGCAGAGATACGCAGTATTTT. Its protein product is CASKEGHGRDTQYF. The chain links TRBV27 to TRBJ2-3; D may be TRBD2 (6 bases). The germline CDR1 and CDR2 sequences are MNHEY and SMNVEV (reference sequence). The CDR3 runs to 14 residues. V was pared by 7 bases and J by 5 bases, with 16 bases between.

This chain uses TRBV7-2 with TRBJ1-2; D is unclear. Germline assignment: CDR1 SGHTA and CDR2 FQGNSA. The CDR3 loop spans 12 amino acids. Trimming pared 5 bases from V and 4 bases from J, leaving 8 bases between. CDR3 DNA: TGTGCCAGCAGCCCCGGCCTCTATGGCTACACCTTC. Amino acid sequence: CASSPGLYGYTF.

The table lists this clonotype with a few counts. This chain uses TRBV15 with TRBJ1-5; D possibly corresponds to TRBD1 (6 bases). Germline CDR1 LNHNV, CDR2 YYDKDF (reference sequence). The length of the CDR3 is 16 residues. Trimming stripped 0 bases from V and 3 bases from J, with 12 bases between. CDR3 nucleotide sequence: TGTGCCACCAGCAGAGATCCGGGACAACTCAATCAGCCCCAGCATTTT. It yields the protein CATSRDPGQLNQPQHF.

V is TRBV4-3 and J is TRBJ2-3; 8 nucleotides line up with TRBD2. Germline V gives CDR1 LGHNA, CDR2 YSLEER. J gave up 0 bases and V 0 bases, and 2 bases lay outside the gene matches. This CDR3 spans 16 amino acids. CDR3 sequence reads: CASSQEPSGSTDTQYF. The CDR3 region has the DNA TGCGCCAGCAGCCAAGAACCTAGCGGGAGCACAGATACGCAGTATTTT.

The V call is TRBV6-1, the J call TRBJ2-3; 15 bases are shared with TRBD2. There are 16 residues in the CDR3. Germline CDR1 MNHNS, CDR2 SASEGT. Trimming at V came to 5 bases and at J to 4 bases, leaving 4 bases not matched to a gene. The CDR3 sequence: CASSRTSGGAADTQYF. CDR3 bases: TGTGCCAGCAGTCGGACTAGCGGGGGGGCCGCAGATACGCAGTATTTT.

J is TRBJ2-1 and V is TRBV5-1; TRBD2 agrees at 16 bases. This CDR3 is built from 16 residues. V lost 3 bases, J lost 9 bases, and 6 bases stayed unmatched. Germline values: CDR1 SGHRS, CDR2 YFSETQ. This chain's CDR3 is CASSSGTSGGGSEQFF. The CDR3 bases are TGCGCCAGCAGCTCCGGGACTAGCGGGGGGGGGAGTGAGCAGTTCTTC.

CDR3 amino acids: CASTLGRGDEQFF. The CDR3 nucleotides are TGTGCCAGCACCCTTGGCAGGGGCGATGAGCAGTTCTTC. V and J are TRBV6-1 and TRBJ2-1; the D gene is possibly TRBD1 (6 bases). The germline V gene encodes CDR1 MNHNS and CDR2 SASEGT. V lost 7 bases to trimming and J lost 8 bases, with 15 bases between them. The CDR3 has 13 residues.

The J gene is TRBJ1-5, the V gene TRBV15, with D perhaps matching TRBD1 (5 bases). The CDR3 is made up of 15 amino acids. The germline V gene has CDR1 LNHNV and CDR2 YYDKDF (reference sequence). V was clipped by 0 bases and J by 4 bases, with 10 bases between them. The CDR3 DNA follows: TGTGCCACCAGCAGAGATAGGGGAGCAAATCAGCCCCAGCATTTT. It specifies CATSRDRGANQPQHF.

The CDR3 reads CASVLVGGSGYTF. As DNA, the CDR3 is TGTGCCAGCGTCCTAGTTGGGGGCTCGGGCTACACCTTC. The chain has TRBV2 and TRBJ1-2; D is possibly TRBD1 (6 bases). CDR1 and CDR2 (germline): SNHLY, FYNNEI. This CDR3 has 13 amino acids. Trimming pared 8 bases from V and 8 bases from J, leaving 18 bases between.

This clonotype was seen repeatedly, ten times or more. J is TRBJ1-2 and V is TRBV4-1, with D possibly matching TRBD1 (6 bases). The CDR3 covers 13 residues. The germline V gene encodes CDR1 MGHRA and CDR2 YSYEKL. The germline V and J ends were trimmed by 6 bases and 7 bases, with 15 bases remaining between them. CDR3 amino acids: CASSPRTARGYTF. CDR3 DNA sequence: TGCGCCAGCAGTCCCAGGACAGCGCGTGGCTACACCTTC.

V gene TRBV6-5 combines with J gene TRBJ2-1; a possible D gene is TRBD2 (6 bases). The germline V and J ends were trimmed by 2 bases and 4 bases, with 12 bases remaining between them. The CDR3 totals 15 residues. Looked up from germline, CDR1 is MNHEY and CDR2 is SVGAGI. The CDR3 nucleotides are TGTGCCAGCAGTTACGGGCTAGCGTGGTACAATGAGCAGTTCTTC. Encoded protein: CASSYGLAWYNEQFF.

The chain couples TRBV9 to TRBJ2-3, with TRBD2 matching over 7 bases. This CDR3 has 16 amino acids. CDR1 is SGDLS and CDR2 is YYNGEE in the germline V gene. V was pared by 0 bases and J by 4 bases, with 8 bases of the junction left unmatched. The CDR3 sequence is CASSVGASGFADTQYF. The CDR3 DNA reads TGTGCCAGCAGCGTAGGGGCTAGCGGTTTTGCAGATACGCAGTATTTT.

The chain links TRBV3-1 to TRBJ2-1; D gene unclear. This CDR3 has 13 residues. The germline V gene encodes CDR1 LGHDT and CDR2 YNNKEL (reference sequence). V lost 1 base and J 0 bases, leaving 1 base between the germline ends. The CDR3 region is CASSQGSYNEQFF. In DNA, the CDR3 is TGTGCCAGCAGCCAAGGCTCCTACAATGAGCAGTTCTTC.

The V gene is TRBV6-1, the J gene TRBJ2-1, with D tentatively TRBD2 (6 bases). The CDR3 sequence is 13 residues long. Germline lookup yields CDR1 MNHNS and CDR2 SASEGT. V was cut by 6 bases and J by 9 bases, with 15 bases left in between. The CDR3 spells CASRVGTAFEQFF. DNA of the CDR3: TGTGCCAGCAGGGTTGGGACTGCCTTTGAGCAGTTCTTC.

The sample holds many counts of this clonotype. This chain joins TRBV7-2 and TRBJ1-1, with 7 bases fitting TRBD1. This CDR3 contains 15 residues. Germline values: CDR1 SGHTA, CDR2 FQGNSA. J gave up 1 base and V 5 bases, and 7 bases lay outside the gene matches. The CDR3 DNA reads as TGTGCCAGCAGCACGCGACAGGGTAGGAACACTGAAGCTTTCTTT. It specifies CASSTRQGRNTEAFF.

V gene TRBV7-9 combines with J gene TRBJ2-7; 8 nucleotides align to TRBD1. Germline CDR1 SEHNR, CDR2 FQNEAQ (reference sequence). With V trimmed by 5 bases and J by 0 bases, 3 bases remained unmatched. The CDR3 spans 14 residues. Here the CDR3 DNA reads TGTGCCAGCAGCCGCAGGGGGCTCTCCTACGAGCAGTACTTC. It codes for CASSRRGLSYEQYF.

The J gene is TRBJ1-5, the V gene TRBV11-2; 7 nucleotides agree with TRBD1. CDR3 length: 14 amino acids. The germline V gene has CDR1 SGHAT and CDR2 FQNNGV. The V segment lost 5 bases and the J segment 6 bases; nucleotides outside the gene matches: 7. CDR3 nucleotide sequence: TGTGCCAGCAGCATGACAGGGATAGGTCAGCCCCAGCATTTT. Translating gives CASSMTGIGQPQHF.

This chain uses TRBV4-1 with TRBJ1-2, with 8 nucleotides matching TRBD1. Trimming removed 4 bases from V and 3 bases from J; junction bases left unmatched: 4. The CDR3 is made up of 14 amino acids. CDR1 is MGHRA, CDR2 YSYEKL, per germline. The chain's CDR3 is CASSLGGQDYGYTF. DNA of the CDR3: TGCGCCAGCAGCCTCGGGGGACAGGACTATGGCTACACCTTC.

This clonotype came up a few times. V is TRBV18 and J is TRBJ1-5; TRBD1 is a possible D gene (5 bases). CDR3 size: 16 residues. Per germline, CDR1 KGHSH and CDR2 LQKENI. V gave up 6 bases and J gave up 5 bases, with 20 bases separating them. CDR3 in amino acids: CASSEGEGPTHQPQHF. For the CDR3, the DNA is TGTGCCAGCTCCGAAGGAGAGGGGCCAACCCATCAGCCCCAGCATTTT.

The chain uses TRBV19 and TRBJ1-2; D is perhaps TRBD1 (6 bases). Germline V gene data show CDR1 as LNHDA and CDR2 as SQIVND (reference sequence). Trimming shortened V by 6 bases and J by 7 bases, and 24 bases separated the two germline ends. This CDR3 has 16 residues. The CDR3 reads CASSTTSGLTGSGYTF. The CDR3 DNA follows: TGTGCCAGTAGCACTACCTCGGGGCTTACAGGGTCTGGCTACACCTTC.

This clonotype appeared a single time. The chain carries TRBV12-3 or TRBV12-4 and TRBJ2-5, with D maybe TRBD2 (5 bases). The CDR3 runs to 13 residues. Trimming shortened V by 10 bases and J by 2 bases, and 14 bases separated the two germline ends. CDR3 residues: CATEGLLQETQYF. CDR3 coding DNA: TGTGCCACCGAGGGCCTCCTTCAAGAGACCCAGTACTTC.

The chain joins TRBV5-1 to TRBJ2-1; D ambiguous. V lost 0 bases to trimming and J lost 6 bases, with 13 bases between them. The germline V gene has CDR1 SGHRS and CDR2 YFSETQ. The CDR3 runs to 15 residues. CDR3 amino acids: CASSLARVASNEQFF. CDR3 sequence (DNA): TGCGCCAGCAGCTTGGCTCGGGTGGCTAGCAATGAGCAGTTCTTC.

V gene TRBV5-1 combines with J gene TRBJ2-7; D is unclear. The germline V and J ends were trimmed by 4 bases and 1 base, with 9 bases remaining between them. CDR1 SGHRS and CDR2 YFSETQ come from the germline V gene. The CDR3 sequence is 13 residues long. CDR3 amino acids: CASSPSDSYEQYF. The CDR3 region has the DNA TGCGCCAGCAGCCCGTCGGATTCCTACGAGCAGTACTTC.

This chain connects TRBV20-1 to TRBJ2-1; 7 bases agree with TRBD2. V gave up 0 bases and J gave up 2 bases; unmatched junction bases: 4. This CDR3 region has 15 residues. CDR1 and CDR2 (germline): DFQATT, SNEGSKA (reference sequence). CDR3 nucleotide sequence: TGCAGTGCTAGAGATATGGGGACTACCTACAATGAGCAGTTCTTC. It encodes CSARDMGTTYNEQFF.

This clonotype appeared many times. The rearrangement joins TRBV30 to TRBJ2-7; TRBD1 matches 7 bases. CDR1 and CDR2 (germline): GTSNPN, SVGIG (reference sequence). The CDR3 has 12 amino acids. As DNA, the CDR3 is TGTGTCTGTTGGCCAGGGGGCTACGAGCAGTACTTC. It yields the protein CVCWPGGYEQYF.

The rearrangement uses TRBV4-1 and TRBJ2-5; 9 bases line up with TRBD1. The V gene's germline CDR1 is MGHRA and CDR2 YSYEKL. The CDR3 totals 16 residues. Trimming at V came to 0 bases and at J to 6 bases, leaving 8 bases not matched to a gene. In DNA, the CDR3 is TGCGCCAGCAGCCAAGAAGGTACAGGGGGCCTTCAGACCCAGTACTTC. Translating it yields CASSQEGTGGLQTQYF.

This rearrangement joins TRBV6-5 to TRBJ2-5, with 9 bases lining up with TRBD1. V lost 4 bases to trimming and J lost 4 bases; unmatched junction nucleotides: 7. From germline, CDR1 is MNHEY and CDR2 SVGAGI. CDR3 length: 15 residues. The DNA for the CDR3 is TGTGCCAGCAGTTGGGGACAGGGATTGTCAGAGACCCAGTACTTC. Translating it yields CASSWGQGLSETQYF.